These 18 T cell receptor beta chains were all obtained from the same sample, sequenced in a study of blood T cell repertoires in COVID-19. Some clones are missing from TCRdb's copy, which holds only in-frame ones; the method was immunoSEQ multiplex PCR. Seen here are about 58,000 clones, over 75% observed once, and the top ten hold around an eighth. Sequencing was carried out using peripheral blood. These receptors came from a woman in her sixties with active COVID-19.

The V and J genes are TRBV2 and TRBJ2-3; D call uncertain. V dropped 8 bases and J dropped 1 base, with 13 bases sitting between them. The CDR3 extends over 14 amino acids. Germline V lookup: CDR1 SNHLY, CDR2 FYNNEI. The CDR3 nucleotides read TGTGCCAGCGCCTTTGGGCAGGGCACAGATACGCAGTATTTT. As protein: CASAFGQGTDTQYF. Using reference TRBV2 and TRBJ2-3 for the parts outside the CDR3, the full variable domain is EPEVTQTPSHQVTQMGQEVILRCVPISNHLYFYWYRQILGQKVEFLVSFYNNEISEKSEIFDDQFSVERPDGSNFTLKIRSTKLEDSAMYFCASAFGQGTDTQYFGPGTRLTVL.

The chain links TRBV25-1 to TRBJ2-5; 9 bases are shared with TRBD1. The J segment lost 2 bases and the V segment lost 7 bases, leaving 11 bases of the junction unmatched. The CDR3 runs 16 residues. Germline loops: CDR1 MGHDK, CDR2 SYGVNS. The CDR3 sequence is CASTSEGQGLQETQYF. The DNA of the CDR3 is TGTGCCAGCACTTCTGAGGGACAGGGCTTACAAGAGACCCAGTACTTC.

The genes are TRBV7-9 and TRBJ1-2; possibly TRBD1 for D (5 bases). The CDR3 contains 15 residues. Germline V gene sequence: CDR1 SEHNR, CDR2 FQNEAQ (reference sequence). Trimming stripped 5 bases from V and 7 bases from J, with 20 bases between. DNA for the CDR3: TGTGCCAGCAGCCCCCCCGCCAGGGTTATCGGTGGCTACACCTTC. Protein: CASSPPARVIGGYTF.

This chain connects TRBV18 to TRBJ2-7; TRBD1 matches at 7 bases. J gave up 3 bases and V 4 bases, and 6 bases lay outside the gene matches. The CDR3 spans 14 residues. Germline values: CDR1 KGHSH, CDR2 LQKENI. DNA for the CDR3: TGTGCCAGCTCACTTTCCCGGGACAGCTACGAGCAGTACTTC. Protein: CASSLSRDSYEQYF.

This clone was detected only once. This chain uses TRBV2 with TRBJ2-1, with D hard to call. Looked up from germline, CDR1 is SNHLY and CDR2 is FYNNEI. The CDR3 consists of 13 residues. V was clipped by 3 bases and J by 5 bases, with 8 bases between them. Here the CDR3 DNA reads TGTGCCAGCAGTGACGACATAAACAATGAGCAGTTCTTC. Translating it yields CASSDDINNEQFF.

The rearrangement joins TRBV6-5 to TRBJ1-2; maybe TRBD1 (6 bases). V was clipped by 9 bases and J by 6 bases, with 17 bases between them. CDR1 is MNHEY, CDR2 SVGAGI, per germline. CDR3 length: 13 residues. The CDR3 nucleotides are TGTGCCAGGCCAGGGGCAAAGAGCGATGGCTACACCTTC. Amino acid sequence: CARPGAKSDGYTF.

This clone has just a few counts. The V gene is TRBV12-3 or TRBV12-4, the J gene TRBJ2-7; D possibly corresponds to TRBD2 (6 bases). CDR3 length equals 13 residues. V was shortened by 4 bases and J by 3 bases, with 10 bases between the two germline ends. The CDR3 protein is CASSSVGGYEQYF. The CDR3 nucleotides are TGTGCCAGCAGTTCGGTGGGGGGCTACGAGCAGTACTTC.

For the CDR3, the DNA is TGTGCCAGCAGTTATTTGGGCTCCGGGACACCGACCGGCTACACCTTC. It is translated as CASSYLGSGTPTGYTF. The rearrangement joins TRBV6-2 or TRBV6-3 to TRBJ1-2; maybe TRBD1 (6 bases). The CDR3 extends over 16 amino acids. The germline gives CDR1 MNHEY, CDR2 SVGEGT. The V end lost 3 bases, the J end lost 8 bases, and 22 bases lay between the germline ends.

V usage is TRBV30 and J usage is TRBJ1-3, with a tentative D call TRBD1 (5 bases). With 4 bases removed from V and 3 bases from J, the gap between germline ends came to 19 bases. The CDR3 has 16 residues. The germline V gene encodes CDR1 GTSNPN and CDR2 SVGIG (reference sequence). The CDR3 coding sequence is TGTGCCTGGACGCCCCTTAGCCCGGGGGTTGGAAACACCATATATTTT. It specifies CAWTPLSPGVGNTIYF.

The rearrangement joins TRBV5-6 to TRBJ2-7, with D perhaps matching TRBD1 (6 bases). The V end lost 0 bases, the J end lost 7 bases, and 20 bases lay between the germline ends. This CDR3 is 16 amino acids long. Germline-derived CDR1 and CDR2 are SGHDT and YYEEEE. CDR3 loop: CASSLVGGRTGLEQYF. CDR3 in DNA: TGTGCCAGCAGCTTGGTTGGGGGCCGGACGGGCCTAGAGCAGTACTTC.

V gene TRBV9 combines with J gene TRBJ1-6, with D uncertain. From germline, CDR1 is SGDLS and CDR2 YYNGEE. The CDR3 spans 15 residues. The V and J ends lost 4 bases and 6 bases respectively, with 14 bases between them. CDR3 nucleotides: TGTGCCAGCAGCTCGCCCCGGGGAAGTAATTCACCCCTCCACTTT. Its protein is CASSSPRGSNSPLHF.

This clone was detected only once. The V call is TRBV27, the J call TRBJ1-1, with TRBD1 matching 9 bases. The CDR3 runs 15 residues. Trimming took 0 bases from V and 4 from J; bases not matched to a gene: 3. Germline CDR1 is MNHEY and CDR2 is SMNVEV (reference sequence). This CDR3 is CASSLSGTGSTEAFF. The CDR3 nucleotides read TGTGCCAGCAGTTTATCGGGGACAGGGAGCACTGAAGCTTTCTTT.

This clone was counted only a few times. The V and J genes are TRBV11-3 and TRBJ2-2; 8 bases are a match to TRBD2. V trimming: 5 bases; J trimming: 2 bases; junction bases outside the gene matches: 4. Germline V lookup: CDR1 SGHNT, CDR2 YENEEA. This CDR3 contains 15 residues. The CDR3 DNA reads TGTGCCAGCAGCCTTAGCGGGGTTAACACCGGGGAGCTGTTTTTT. Encoded protein: CASSLSGVNTGELFF.

V is TRBV20-1 and J is TRBJ2-5; D perhaps matches TRBD2 (5 bases). This CDR3 has 14 residues. Trimming cost V 3 bases and J 5 bases, with 16 bases left between them. Looked up from germline, CDR1 is DFQATT and CDR2 is SNEGSKA (reference sequence). CDR3 loop: CSASMNTGMETQYF. CDR3 DNA: TGCAGTGCTAGTATGAATACGGGGATGGAGACCCAGTACTTC.

This chain joins TRBV7-9 and TRBJ2-2, with D possibly TRBD2 on 5 matching bases. In germline, CDR1 is SEHNR, CDR2 FQNEAQ (reference sequence). The CDR3 spans 17 residues. Trimming shortened V by 7 bases and J by 7 bases, and 25 bases separated the two germline ends. The CDR3 loop is CASTSAGPSPSDGELFF. The CDR3 coding sequence is TGTGCCAGCACCTCGGCCGGCCCTAGCCCTAGTGACGGGGAGCTGTTTTTT.

The rearrangement joins TRBV12-3 or TRBV12-4 to TRBJ2-3, with a possible D match to TRBD1 (6 bases). Deletions cut 3 bases from V and 6 bases from J, with 10 bases between. CDR3 length equals 13 residues. The DNA for the CDR3 is TGTGCCAGCAGTTTTGTGGGGGCGGATACGCAGTATTTT. Translated, it gives CASSFVGADTQYF.

The V and J genes are TRBV11-2 and TRBJ1-2, with 7 nucleotides matching TRBD1. Looked up from germline, CDR1 is SGHAT and CDR2 is FQNNGV. V shed 1 base, J shed 2 bases, and the junction held 1 base outside the gene matches. CDR3 length equals 14 residues. The CDR3 bases are TGTGCCAGCAGCTTAGGACAGGGAAACTATGGCTACACCTTC. This translates into CASSLGQGNYGYTF.

This clone was counted between two and nine times. The chain recombines TRBV6-6 with TRBJ1-5; 10 bases are a match to TRBD1. The CDR3 consists of 15 residues. Germline assignment: CDR1 MNHNY and CDR2 SVGAGI (reference sequence). The junction had 6 bases not matched to a gene; V was cut back by 4 bases and J by 6 bases. In DNA form, the CDR3 reads TGTGCCAGCAGTTCCCTGACAGGGGGCAGTCAGCCCCAGCATTTT. This gives the protein CASSSLTGGSQPQHF.